Following are 12 T cell receptor beta chains from one sample sequenced in a study of blood T cell repertoires in COVID-19. Some clones are missing from TCRdb's copy, which holds only in-frame ones; the method was immunoSEQ multiplex PCR. The table lists roughly 130,000 clones, about 86% of them singletons. The specimen sequenced was peripheral blood. The origin of the receptors is a woman aged 50 to 60 with acute or convalescent COVID-19.

A remark on this clone: Different DNA sequences within this sample yield the same CDR3. The rearrangement joins TRBV5-1 to TRBJ1-1, with 7 nucleotides matching TRBD1. The CDR3 consists of 14 residues. Trimming took 2 bases from V and 2 from J; bases not matched to a gene: 3. CDR1 and CDR2 (germline): SGHRS, YFSETQ. CDR3 loop: CASSLQGTNTEAFF. The CDR3 DNA sequence: TGCGCCAGCAGCTTACAGGGGACCAACACTGAAGCTTTCTTT.

In this sample, this clone turned up once. The chain employs TRBV29-1 and TRBJ2-7; TRBD2 matches at 7 bases. Germline V lookup: CDR1 SQVTM, CDR2 ANQGSEA. The CDR3 sequence is 13 residues long. The V and J ends lost 3 bases and 0 bases, in that order; junction bases with no gene match: 2. The CDR3 region has the DNA TGCAGCGTTGAGGGGGGGAACTCCTACGAGCAGTACTTC. It translates to CSVEGGNSYEQYF.

CDR3 DNA sequence: TGTGCCAGCACCCTCATGTCAGGGGTCACTGAAGCTTTCTTT. As protein: CASTLMSGVTEAFF. The chain joins TRBV6-5 to TRBJ1-1, with D perhaps TRBD1 (6 bases). Trimming removed 7 bases at V and 4 bases at J, with 16 bases between. The length of the CDR3 is 14 residues. Per the germline V gene, CDR1 is MNHEY and CDR2 is SVGAGI.

The chain joins TRBV5-1 to TRBJ1-1, with unresolved D. There are 14 residues in the CDR3. Germline assignment: CDR1 SGHRS and CDR2 YFSETQ. Trimming stripped 1 base from V and 5 bases from J, with 12 bases between. CDR3 sequence: CASSLRRAGTEAFF. For the CDR3, the DNA is TGCGCCAGCAGCTTGAGGCGGGCGGGAACTGAAGCTTTCTTT.

V is TRBV5-1 and J is TRBJ1-1; 7 bases are shared with TRBD1. This CDR3 region has 14 residues. Trimming cost V 0 bases and J 11 bases; bases outside gene matches: 10. Per germline, CDR1 SGHRS and CDR2 YFSETQ. CDR3 DNA sequence: TGCGCCAGCAGCTTGGAGGCAGGGGGAAGCTGGGCTTTCTTT. Translated, it gives CASSLEAGGSWAFF.

The chain couples TRBV7-8 to TRBJ2-2; a weak D match, TRBD1 (5 bases). Germline loops: CDR1 SGHVS, CDR2 FQNEAQ. V was pared by 1 base and J by 2 bases, with 14 bases between. The CDR3 contains 17 residues. The CDR3 loop reads CASSLDSRTPNTGELFF. In DNA, the CDR3 is TGTGCCAGCAGCTTAGATTCGAGGACACCCAACACCGGGGAGCTGTTTTTT.

This chain connects TRBV6-1 to TRBJ1-5; D is unresolved. V lost 3 bases and J 5 bases, leaving 14 bases between the germline ends. The CDR3 runs to 15 residues. Germline lookup yields CDR1 MNHNS and CDR2 SASEGT. Here the CDR3 reads CASSDQAGGHQPQHF. The CDR3 coding sequence is TGTGCCAGCAGTGATCAGGCCGGTGGGCATCAGCCCCAGCATTTT.

This chain links TRBV4-1 with TRBJ2-1; 9 bases match TRBD2. The germline V gene encodes CDR1 MGHRA and CDR2 YSYEKL. The CDR3 length is 17 residues. The junction had 7 bases not matched to a gene; V was cut back by 0 bases and J by 4 bases. The CDR3 here is CASSQDGWSGGYNEQFF. The CDR3 bases are TGCGCCAGCAGCCAAGATGGATGGAGCGGGGGGTACAATGAGCAGTTCTTC.

The chain combines TRBV27 with TRBJ2-3; the match to TRBD2 covers 9 bases. V trimming: 6 bases; J trimming: 2 bases; junction bases outside the gene matches: 9. Germline CDR1 is MNHEY and CDR2 is SMNVEV (reference sequence). The CDR3 totals 16 residues. For the CDR3, the DNA is TGTGCCAGCAGGCTGTTAGCGGGGGAGCCCACAGATACGCAGTATTTT. Protein: CASRLLAGEPTDTQYF.

The J gene is TRBJ2-2, the V gene TRBV27, with D tentatively TRBD1 (5 bases). This CDR3 is built from 16 residues. V shed 4 bases and J shed 6 bases, with 18 bases lying between them. The germline V gene has CDR1 MNHEY and CDR2 SMNVEV (reference sequence). The CDR3 DNA is TGTGCCAGCAGTTCCCGTGTCCAGGGAAGGGCCGGGGAGCTGTTTTTT. It yields the protein CASSSRVQGRAGELFF.

The genes are TRBV6-5 and TRBJ2-2, with D maybe TRBD1 (6 bases). This CDR3 has 14 amino acids. Germline CDR1 and CDR2: MNHEY and SVGAGI. Deletions cut 4 bases from V and 5 bases from J, with 11 bases between. CDR3 residues: CASSFKGGTGELFF. The CDR3 DNA sequence: TGTGCCAGCAGTTTTAAAGGGGGAACCGGGGAGCTGTTTTTT.

The sample holds a few counts of this clone. V is TRBV7-9 and J is TRBJ1-4, with TRBD1 as a possible D gene (5 bases). The V and J ends lost 2 bases and 7 bases respectively, with 8 bases between them. Germline lookup yields CDR1 SEHNR and CDR2 FQNEAQ (reference sequence). This CDR3 region has 13 residues. This chain's CDR3 is CASSLRGAEKLFF. CDR3 DNA: TGTGCCAGCAGCTTACGTGGGGCTGAAAAACTGTTTTTT.